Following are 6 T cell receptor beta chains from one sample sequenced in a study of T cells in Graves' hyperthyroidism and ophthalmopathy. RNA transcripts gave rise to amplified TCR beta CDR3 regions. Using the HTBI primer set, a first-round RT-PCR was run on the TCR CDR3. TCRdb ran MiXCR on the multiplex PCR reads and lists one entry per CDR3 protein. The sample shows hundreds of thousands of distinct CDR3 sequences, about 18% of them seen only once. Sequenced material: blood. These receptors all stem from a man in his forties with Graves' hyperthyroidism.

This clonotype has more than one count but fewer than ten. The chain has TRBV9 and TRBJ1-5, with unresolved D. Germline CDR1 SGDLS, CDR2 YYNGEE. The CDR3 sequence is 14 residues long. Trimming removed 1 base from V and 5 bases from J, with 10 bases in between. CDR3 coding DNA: TGTGCCAGCAGCGTATTGGGTGGGGATCAGCCCCAGCATTTT. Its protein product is CASSVLGGDQPQHF.

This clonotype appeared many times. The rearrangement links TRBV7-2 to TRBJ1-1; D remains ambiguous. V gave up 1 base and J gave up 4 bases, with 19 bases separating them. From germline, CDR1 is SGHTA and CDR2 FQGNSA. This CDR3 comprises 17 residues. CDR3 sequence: CASSLESLFLGATEAFF. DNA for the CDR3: TGTGCCAGCAGCTTAGAATCTTTATTCTTGGGCGCCACTGAAGCTTTCTTT.

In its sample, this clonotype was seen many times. CDR3 residues: CASNRWSRDGYTF. The CDR3, as DNA: TGTGCCAGCAACCGCTGGTCGCGAGATGGCTACACCTTC. The chain uses TRBV7-2 and TRBJ1-2; D ambiguous. The CDR3 contains 13 residues. Looked up from germline, CDR1 is SGHTA and CDR2 is FQGNSA. The V gene lost 7 bases and the J gene lost 6 bases, with 15 bases spanning the gap.

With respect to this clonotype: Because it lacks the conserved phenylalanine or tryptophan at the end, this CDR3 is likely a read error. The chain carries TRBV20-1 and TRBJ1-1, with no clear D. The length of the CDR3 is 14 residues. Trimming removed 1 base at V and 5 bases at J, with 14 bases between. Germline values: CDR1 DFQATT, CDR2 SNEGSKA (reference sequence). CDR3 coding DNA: TGCAGTGCTAGAGTAACCCTCCCGGGTACTGAAGCTTTCTCT. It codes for CSARVTLPGTEAFS.

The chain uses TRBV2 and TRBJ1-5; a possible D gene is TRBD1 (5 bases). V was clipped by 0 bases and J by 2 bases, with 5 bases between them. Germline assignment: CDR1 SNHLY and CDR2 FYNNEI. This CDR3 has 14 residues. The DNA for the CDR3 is TGTGCCAGCAGTGAAGCGACAGGCAATCAGCCCCAGCATTTT. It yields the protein CASSEATGNQPQHF.

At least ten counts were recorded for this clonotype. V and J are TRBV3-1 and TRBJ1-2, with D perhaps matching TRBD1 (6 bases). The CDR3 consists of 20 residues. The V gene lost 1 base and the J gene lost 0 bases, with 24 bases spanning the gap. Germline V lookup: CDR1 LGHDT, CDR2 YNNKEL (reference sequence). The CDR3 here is CASSQAPLPIAGASNYGYTF. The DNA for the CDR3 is TGTGCCAGCAGCCAAGCCCCCCTCCCCATTGCGGGGGCTTCTAACTATGGCTACACCTTC.